These 32 T cell receptor beta chains share one sample of origin, sequenced in a study of human T cells and chemical hapten exposure. This sample's time point: patch test 1, 2 weeks after DPC sensitization. Treatment given: therapeutic diphenylcyclopropenone sensitization with weekly scalp DPC. Each CDR3 protein is one row after TCRdb ran MiXCR on the RACE reads. The sample has approximately 77,000 distinct CDR3 sequences, under 9% seen once; the top ten hold about 1.6%. Specimen: whole blood, collected in connection with sensitization to the hapten diphenylcyclopropenone (DPC). These receptors were taken from a woman in her 30s with alopecia areata. Some clones in this sample may be carry-over from other donors' samples.

This clonotype has ten or more counts. The chain combines TRBV20-1 with TRBJ1-2, with a tentative D call TRBD1 (5 bases). CDR3 size: 15 residues. Germline values: CDR1 DFQATT, CDR2 SNEGSKA (reference sequence). With 6 bases removed from V and 3 bases from J, the gap between germline ends came to 20 bases. In DNA, the CDR3 is TGCAGTGCCCCGAGGGGCCCGACGCCGCACTATGGCTACACCTTC. It specifies CSAPRGPTPHYGYTF.

There are many counts of this clonotype. The gene calls are TRBV6-6 and TRBJ1-1, with a tentative D call TRBD1 (5 bases). This CDR3 spans 13 amino acids. In germline, CDR1 is MNHNY, CDR2 SVGAGI (reference sequence). Trimming removed 0 bases from V and 7 bases from J, with 9 bases in between. The CDR3 region is CASSYSGLDEAFF. DNA of the CDR3: TGTGCCAGCAGTTACTCGGGACTGGATGAAGCTTTCTTT.

This clonotype was seen a single time. The V and J genes are TRBV7-6 and TRBJ1-2; 11 bases line up with TRBD1. Germline V gene data show CDR1 as SGHVS and CDR2 as FNYEAQ. J gave up 8 bases and V 5 bases, and 10 bases lay outside the gene matches. CDR3 size: 15 residues. DNA for the CDR3: TGTGCCAGCAGCCCGCAAGGACAGGGGGCGCTGGGCTACACCTTC. Protein sequence: CASSPQGQGALGYTF.

In this sample, this clonotype turned up a few times. The chain employs TRBV5-1 and TRBJ2-5; perhaps TRBD1 as D (5 bases). The CDR3 is 17 residues long. V lost 4 bases and J lost 2, with 21 bases in between. Germline V CDR1 and CDR2: SGHRS, YFSETQ. This CDR3 is CASSPNGHVIAQETQYF. CDR3 DNA sequence: TGCGCCAGCAGCCCCAACGGACACGTCATCGCACAAGAGACCCAGTACTTC.

J is TRBJ2-5 and V is TRBV18; unclear D gene. The V end was cut by 3 bases, the J end by 4 bases, with 3 bases between. Germline V gene lookup returns CDR1 KGHSH and CDR2 LQKENI. The CDR3 extends over 11 amino acids. The CDR3 nucleotides are TGTGCCAGCTCACCCGGAGAGACCCAGTACTTC. Translating it yields CASSPGETQYF.

This chain uses TRBV5-1 with TRBJ2-5, with D uncertain. Germline V lookup: CDR1 SGHRS, CDR2 YFSETQ. There are 14 residues in the CDR3. Trimming pared 1 base from V and 3 bases from J, leaving 10 bases between. The CDR3 reads CASSLTAEKETQYF. As DNA, the CDR3 is TGCGCCAGCAGCTTGACGGCAGAGAAAGAGACCCAGTACTTC.

In this sample, this clonotype turned up many times. The junction does not match germline at one end; this may be a read error. This rearrangement joins TRBV7-7 to TRBJ1-5; possibly TRBD1 for D (5 bases). The CDR3 contains 16 residues. The germline V gene has CDR1 SSHAT and CDR2 FNYEAQ (reference sequence). The CDR3 region has the DNA TGTGCTAGCAGCTTAGGGTCGACAGTCAGCTATCAGCCCCAGCATTTT. Protein: CASSLGSTVSYQPQHF. The whole variable domain, filled in from reference TRBV7-7 and TRBJ1-5, reads GAGVSQSPRYKVTKRGQDVTLRCDPISSHATLYWYQQALGQGPEFLTYFNYEAQPDKSGLPSDRFSAERPEGSISTLTIQRTEQRDSAMYRCASSLGSTVSYQPQHFGDGTRLSIL.

About this clonotype: Possible read error: a much larger clone is one base away. V gene TRBV29-1 combines with J gene TRBJ1-5; no firm D call. The CDR3 sequence is 13 residues long. V shed 5 bases and J shed 1 base, with 9 bases lying between them. CDR1 and CDR2 (germline): SQVTM, ANQGSEA. The DNA of the CDR3 is TGCAGCGTTAGGCGGCGGAGCAATCAGCCCCAGCATTTT. Translation gives CSVRRRSNQPQHF.

This clonotype was seen only a few times. The V call is TRBV20-1, the J call TRBJ1-2; 8 bases are shared with TRBD1. Germline CDR1 is DFQATT and CDR2 is SNEGSKA (reference sequence). V lost 1 base, J lost 3 bases, and 13 bases stayed unmatched. The CDR3 totals 17 residues. CDR3 region: CSARGSSGQGAHYGYTF. The CDR3 bases are TGCAGTGCTAGAGGGTCATCCGGACAGGGAGCTCACTATGGCTACACCTTC.

This clonotype has at least ten counts. V usage is TRBV6-1 and J usage is TRBJ2-2, with D hard to call. Germline V lookup: CDR1 MNHNS, CDR2 SASEGT. This CDR3 has 13 amino acids. The V and J ends lost 6 bases and 2 bases respectively, with 7 bases between them. Written as DNA, the CDR3 is TGTGCCAGCAGCGAAACAAACACCGGGGAGCTGTTTTTT. Its protein product is CASSETNTGELFF.

This clonotype was detected a few times. This chain's CDR3 is CASSYRQGTDSPLHF. The CDR3, as DNA: TGTGCCAGCAGCTACCGACAGGGTACGGATTCACCCCTCCACTTT. The chain uses TRBV7-9 and TRBJ1-6, with 7 bases aligning to TRBD1. CDR3 size: 15 residues. Losses at the gene ends were 4 bases for V and 8 bases for J; bases not matched to a gene: 8. Germline V CDR1 and CDR2: SEHNR, FQNEAQ (reference sequence).

The genes are TRBV7-2 and TRBJ1-1; a weak D match, TRBD1 (5 bases). Between the trimmed V and J ends, which lost 5 bases and 4 bases, there was a span of 11 bases. The CDR3 runs 13 residues. CDR1 SGHTA and CDR2 FQGNSA come from the germline V gene. CDR3: CASSPGGVTEAFF. CDR3 sequence (DNA): TGTGCCAGCAGCCCCGGAGGGGTCACTGAAGCTTTCTTT.

The gene calls are TRBV5-6 and TRBJ1-6; no clear D gene. CDR1 and CDR2 from the germline V gene are SGHDT and YYEEEE. The CDR3 sequence is 17 residues long. Trimming left V 4 bases short and J 0 bases short, with 14 bases between. In DNA, the CDR3 is TGTGCCAGCAGCCCCCGGGTCCTGAGCTCCTATAATTCACCCCTCCACTTT. Its translation is CASSPRVLSSYNSPLHF.

This clonotype was found a few times. The chain combines TRBV19 with TRBJ1-1, with 9 bases lining up with TRBD1. The germline CDR1 and CDR2 sequences are LNHDA and SQIVND (reference sequence). V was pared by 10 bases and J by 2 bases, with 11 bases of the junction left unmatched. The CDR3 is 15 residues long. CDR3 nucleotide sequence: TGTGCCACCCAGGACAGGGGCTTTGGTAACACTGAAGCTTTCTTT. Translated: CATQDRGFGNTEAFF.

Turning to this clonotype: This sequence may be a read error, since a much larger clone differs from it by one base. The final CDR3 position lacks the conserved phenylalanine or tryptophan, pointing to a likely read error. The gene calls are TRBV6-6 and TRBJ2-1, with TRBD2 identical over 9 bases. CDR1 and CDR2 (germline): MNHNY, SVGAGI (reference sequence). The ends lost 0 bases at V and 4 bases at J; junction bases unmatched: 4. The CDR3 is 16 residues long. CDR3 loop: CASSYSGGGAYNEQFL. The CDR3 nucleotides are TGTGCCAGCAGTTACTCTGGCGGGGGGGCTTACAATGAGCAGTTCTTG.

This clonotype has ten or more counts. This CDR3 is CASSLAMGNTEAFF. The CDR3 DNA follows: TGCGCCAGCAGCTTGGCGATGGGGAACACTGAAGCTTTCTTT. The chain has TRBV5-1 and TRBJ1-1; no reliable D call. The length of the CDR3 is 14 residues. Looked up from germline, CDR1 is SGHRS and CDR2 is YFSETQ. V lost 0 bases, J lost 1 base, and 7 bases lay in between.

This clonotype was seen many times. The rearrangement uses TRBV6-6 and TRBJ2-7, with TRBD2 as a possible D gene (6 bases). The V and J ends lost 0 bases and 0 bases respectively, with 12 bases between them. Germline V gives CDR1 MNHNY, CDR2 SVGAGI (reference sequence). The CDR3 sequence is 16 residues long. The DNA of the CDR3 is TGTGCCAGCAGTTACTCGAGGCAGGGAGGCTCCTACGAGCAGTACTTC. It translates to CASSYSRQGGSYEQYF.

V is TRBV12-5 and J is TRBJ2-2; 7 bases are a match to TRBD1. The junction had 9 bases not matched to a gene; V was cut back by 6 bases and J by 5 bases. Germline CDR1 reads LGHNT; CDR2 reads FRNRAP. The CDR3 consists of 15 residues. The CDR3 sequence is CASGPGQPTTGELFF. DNA for the CDR3: TGTGCTAGTGGACCGGGACAGCCTACAACCGGGGAGCTGTTTTTT.

This clonotype turned up a few times. This sequence joins TRBV20-1 and TRBJ2-1; a weak D match, TRBD2 (5 bases). V gave up 1 base and J gave up 8 bases, with 6 bases separating them. This CDR3 contains 11 residues. CDR1 is DFQATT, CDR2 SNEGSKA, per germline (reference sequence). CDR3 loop: CSARAGYEQFF. CDR3 in DNA: TGCAGTGCTAGAGCGGGATATGAGCAGTTCTTC.

This clonotype was recorded a few times. The chain has TRBV11-2 and TRBJ2-7; perhaps TRBD2 as D (5 bases). V lost 5 bases and J lost 3, with 20 bases in between. Germline values: CDR1 SGHAT, CDR2 FQNNGV. This CDR3 contains 16 residues. Here the CDR3 DNA reads TGTGCCAGCAGCCCCCGCCGCGGACTTGCGGACTACGAGCAGTACTTC. Protein sequence: CASSPRRGLADYEQYF.

The chain joins TRBV3-1 to TRBJ1-1; D is undetermined. Germline-derived CDR1 and CDR2 are LGHDT and YNNKEL (reference sequence). V was cut by 1 base and J by 3 bases, with 6 bases left in between. This CDR3 has 13 residues. The CDR3 bases are TGTGCCAGCAGCCAAGCAAGGGACACTGAAGCTTTCTTT. It is translated as CASSQARDTEAFF. The variable domain in full, completed from reference TRBV3-1 and TRBJ1-1, reads DTAVSQTPKYLVTQMGNDKSIKCEQNLGHDTMYWYKQDSKKFLKIMFSYNNKELIINETVPNRFSPKSPDKAHLNLHINSLELGDSAVYFCASSQARDTEAFFGQGTRLTVV.

The table lists this clonotype with many counts. The chain is built from TRBV20-1 and TRBJ2-7, with D perhaps TRBD1 or TRBD2 (5 bases each). The V gene lost 3 bases and the J gene lost 2 bases, with 14 bases spanning the gap. CDR3 size: 14 residues. Germline lookup yields CDR1 DFQATT and CDR2 SNEGSKA (reference sequence). The DNA for the CDR3 is TGCAGTGCTAGTGGATTCAGGGACCCCTACGAGCAGTACTTC. It specifies CSASGFRDPYEQYF.

The V and J genes are TRBV7-3 and TRBJ2-3; D possibly corresponds to TRBD2 (5 bases). The germline V gene has CDR1 SGHTA and CDR2 FQGTGA. CDR3 length: 14 amino acids. Trimming pared 3 bases from V and 4 bases from J, leaving 11 bases between. CDR3 nucleotides: TGTGCCAGCAGCTTGACGGGGATGCCAGATACGCAGTATTTT. Translated, it gives CASSLTGMPDTQYF. The full variable domain, with the rest looked up from reference TRBV7-3 and TRBJ2-3, is GAGVSQTPSNKVTEKGKYVELRCDPISGHTALYWYRQSLGQGPEFLIYFQGTGAADDSGLPNDRFFAVRPEGSVSTLKIQRTERGDSAVYLCASSLTGMPDTQYFGPGTRLTVL.

In its sample, this clonotype was seen many times. This rearrangement joins TRBV5-1 to TRBJ1-4; unclear D gene. V gave up 0 bases and J gave up 8 bases, with 8 bases separating them. CDR1 is SGHRS and CDR2 is YFSETQ in the germline V gene. The CDR3 runs 13 residues. CDR3 in DNA: TGCGCCAGCAGCTTGGGGGATCGGGAAAAACTGTTTTTT. Translating it yields CASSLGDREKLFF.

The CDR3 reads CASILQGWDTEAFF. In DNA form, the CDR3 reads TGTGCCAGCATCTTGCAGGGATGGGATACTGAAGCTTTCTTT. This chain uses TRBV12-3 or TRBV12-4 with TRBJ1-1, with D perhaps TRBD1 (5 bases). V was pared by 7 bases and J by 5 bases, with 17 bases between. The CDR3 sequence is 14 residues long.

The chain employs TRBV11-2 and TRBJ2-1; the match to TRBD1 covers 7 bases. This CDR3 has 14 residues. Losses at the gene ends were 5 bases for V and 7 bases for J; bases not matched to a gene: 8. Germline V gene sequence: CDR1 SGHAT, CDR2 FQNNGV. The CDR3 is CASSPIRDRNEQFF. CDR3 DNA: TGTGCCAGCAGCCCAATTCGGGACAGAAATGAGCAGTTCTTC.

This clonotype came up many times. The rearrangement links TRBV5-6 to TRBJ1-4; tentative D call: TRBD1 (5 bases). The germline V gene encodes CDR1 SGHDT and CDR2 YYEEEE. The CDR3 extends over 15 amino acids. The V gene lost 3 bases and the J gene lost 4 bases, with 13 bases spanning the gap. The CDR3, as DNA: TGTGCCAGCAGCTCCGGACACTTCCTTAATGAAAAACTGTTTTTT. Translation: CASSSGHFLNEKLFF.

In its sample, this clonotype was seen many times. CDR3 loop: CSVVYTERGGYTF. The CDR3, as DNA: TGCAGCGTTGTTTATACCGAACGCGGGGGCTACACCTTC. This chain uses TRBV29-1 with TRBJ1-2; D not certain. The germline V gene has CDR1 SQVTM and CDR2 ANQGSEA. CDR3 length: 13 residues. Trimming took off 4 bases at V and 8 bases at J, with 17 bases between the two ends.

A few counts support this clonotype. This chain uses TRBV5-1 with TRBJ1-1, with 7 bases fitting TRBD1. The germline V gene encodes CDR1 SGHRS and CDR2 YFSETQ. V lost 4 bases, J lost 5 bases, and 8 bases stayed unmatched. The CDR3 is made up of 14 amino acids. The CDR3 reads CASSHGQAGTEAFF. The CDR3 DNA reads as TGCGCCAGCAGCCACGGACAGGCAGGGACTGAAGCTTTCTTT.

This clonotype turned up a few times. This rearrangement joins TRBV7-3 to TRBJ1-1; D perhaps matches TRBD1 (5 bases). CDR3 length: 16 amino acids. Germline values: CDR1 SGHTA, CDR2 FQGTGA. V was trimmed by 5 bases and J by 0 bases, leaving 16 bases between them. The chain's CDR3 is CASSPTRAGMNTEAFF. DNA for the CDR3: TGTGCCAGCAGCCCCACCAGGGCGGGAATGAACACTGAAGCTTTCTTT.

This clonotype was found many times. V and J are TRBV5-6 and TRBJ2-6; no firm D call. The CDR3 covers 14 residues. Germline V gene lookup returns CDR1 SGHDT and CDR2 YYEEEE. V was shortened by 6 bases and J by 4 bases, with 11 bases between the two germline ends. The CDR3 DNA sequence: TGTGCCAGCATGCGGCAGACCGGGGCCAACGTCCTGACTTTC. It specifies CASMRQTGANVLTF.

This clonotype was detected a few times. The chain carries TRBV6-6 and TRBJ1-4; no definite D call. The CDR3 is made up of 14 amino acids. In germline, CDR1 is MNHNY, CDR2 SVGAGI (reference sequence). Trimming removed 4 bases from V and 8 bases from J, with 14 bases in between. This CDR3 reads CASSFLKMSEKLFF. The CDR3 DNA reads as TGTGCCAGCAGTTTCCTCAAGATGAGCGAAAAACTGTTTTTT.